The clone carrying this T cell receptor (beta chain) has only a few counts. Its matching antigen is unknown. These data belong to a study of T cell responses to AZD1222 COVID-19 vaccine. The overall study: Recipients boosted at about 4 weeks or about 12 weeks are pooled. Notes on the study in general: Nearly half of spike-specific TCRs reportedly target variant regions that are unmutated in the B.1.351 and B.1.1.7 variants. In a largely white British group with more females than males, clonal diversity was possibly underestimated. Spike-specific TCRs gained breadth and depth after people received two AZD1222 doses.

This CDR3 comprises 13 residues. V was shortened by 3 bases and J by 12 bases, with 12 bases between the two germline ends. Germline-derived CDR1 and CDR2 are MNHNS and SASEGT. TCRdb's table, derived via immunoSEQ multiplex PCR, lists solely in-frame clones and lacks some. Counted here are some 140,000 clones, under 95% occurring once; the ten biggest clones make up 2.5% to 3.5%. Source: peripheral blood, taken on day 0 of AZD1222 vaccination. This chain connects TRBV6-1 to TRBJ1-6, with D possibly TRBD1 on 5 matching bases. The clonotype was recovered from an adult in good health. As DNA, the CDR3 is TGTGCCAGCAGTGAGGGGCCGAAGTTACCCCTCCACTTT. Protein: CASSEGPKLPLHF.